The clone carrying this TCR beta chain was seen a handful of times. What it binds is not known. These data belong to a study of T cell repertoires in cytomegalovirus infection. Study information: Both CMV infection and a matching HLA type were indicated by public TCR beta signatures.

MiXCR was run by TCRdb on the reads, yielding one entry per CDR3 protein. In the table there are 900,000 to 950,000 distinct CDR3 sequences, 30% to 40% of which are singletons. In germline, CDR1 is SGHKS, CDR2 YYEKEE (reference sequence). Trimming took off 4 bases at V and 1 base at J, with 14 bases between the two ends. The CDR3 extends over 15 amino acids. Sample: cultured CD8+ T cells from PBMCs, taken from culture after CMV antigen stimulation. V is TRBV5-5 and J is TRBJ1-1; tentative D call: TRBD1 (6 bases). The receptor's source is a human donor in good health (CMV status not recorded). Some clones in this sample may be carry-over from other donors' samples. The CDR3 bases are TGTGCCAGCAGCACTCCTCCGACAGGGAACACTGAAGCTTTCTTT. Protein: CASSTPPTGNTEAFF.